This is a list of T cell receptor beta chains from one sample in a study of a mutant IDH1 vaccine in newly diagnosed glioma. No cognate antigen is known for these TCRs. Sequencing was performed with immunoSEQ multiplex PCR; in TCRdb, only in-frame clones are kept and a portion is missing. The repertoire holds around 30,000 clones, approximately 84% seen once, with around 8% in the top ten. Sequenced here: PBMCs, sampled from a glioma patient whose treatment included an IDH1 peptide vaccine. The source is a woman under 30 with glioma. Both conserved end residues are part of each CDR3. Fields, in order: clone size, V gene, D gene, J gene, CDR3 DNA, CDR3 protein. A D gene is named only where the DNA matches it firmly. Clone size is not always given. Where it is, it says once, few, many or a class for expanded clones.

-	TRBV12-2	-	TRBJ1-1	TGTGCAAGTCGCTCCGTAGGAGGCGGACAGGGAGAACCTGAAGCTTTCTTT	CASRSVGGGQGEPEAFF
-	TRBV7-2	-	TRBJ1-2	TGTGCCAGCAGCTTGAGCGGGTATGGCTACACCTTC	CASSLSGYGYTF
-	TRBV6-5	-	TRBJ1-1	TGTGCCAGCAGCCGGACTGCGAACACTGAAGCTTTCTTT	CASSRTANTEAFF
-	TRBV5-1	TRBD1	TRBJ1-3	TGCGCCAGTCAGGGGGATGGAAACACCATATATTTT	CASQGDGNTIYF
-	TRBV5-1	-	TRBJ2-2	TGCGCCAGCAGCTTTTTTCCTAGCGAGGACACCGGGGAGCTGTTTTTT	CASSFFPSEDTGELFF
-	TRBV4-2	-	TRBJ2-3	TGTGCCAGCAGCCAGGAGAACGTAGATACGCAGTATTTT	CASSQENVDTQYF
-	TRBV7-8	TRBD2	TRBJ2-7	TGTGCCAGCAGCTTCAGGACTAGCGGGTTTAGCTCCTACGAGCAGTACTTC	CASSFRTSGFSSYEQYF
-	TRBV12-5	-	TRBJ1-5	TGTGCTAGTGGACTAGAAAAGGGCAATCAGCCCCAGCATTTT	CASGLEKGNQPQHF
-	TRBV2	-	TRBJ1-1	TGTGCCAGCAGTGATCTGGGGACCACTGAAGCTTTCTTT	CASSDLGTTEAFF
-	TRBV7-2	-	TRBJ1-6	TGTGCCAGCAGCTCCAATGGTTCTGGCAATTCACCCCTCCACTTT	CASSSNGSGNSPLHF
-	TRBV7-9	-	TRBJ2-1	TGTGCCAGCAGCTCCCCCCGCTCCTACAATGAGCAGTTCTTC	CASSSPRSYNEQFF
large	TRBV2	-	TRBJ1-2	TGTGCCAGCAGTGACGGGTCCATTCGGGACTACACCTTC	CASSDGSIRDYTF
-	TRBV28	TRBD2	TRBJ2-1	TGTGCCAGCCTAGGGAGGGCCTACAATGAGCAGTTCTTC	CASLGRAYNEQFF
-	TRBV2	TRBD1	TRBJ2-7	TGTGCCAGCAGTGAAGTGGGACAGACATACGAGCAGTACTTC	CASSEVGQTYEQYF
once	TRBV19	TRBD1	TRBJ1-5	TGTGCCAGTAGTCAGGGACAGGGGATCGGGTATAGCAATCAGCCCCAGCATTTT	CASSQGQGIGYSNQPQHF
-	TRBV15	-	TRBJ2-7	TGTGCCACCAGCAGAGATGCACCCTACGAGCAGTACTTC	CATSRDAPYEQYF
-	TRBV9	-	TRBJ1-3	TGTGCCAGCAGCGTAGGGATGGGAGGGAGTGGAAACACCATATATTTT	CASSVGMGGSGNTIYF
-	TRBV9	TRBD1	TRBJ2-7	TGTGCCAGCACCGTGGACGGATTCTCAGGGGGCGAGCAGTACTTC	CASTVDGFSGGEQYF
-	TRBV4-3	TRBD2	TRBJ2-7	TGCGCCAGCAGAGCGGGACTAGCGGTTTCCTACGAGCAGTACTTC	CASRAGLAVSYEQYF
-	TRBV10-3	-	TRBJ1-1	TGTGCCATCAGTGTGGACCGCAACACTGAAGCTTTCTTT	CAISVDRNTEAFF
-	TRBV7-9	-	TRBJ1-4	TGTGCCAGCAGCTTAGGCGCGGCTAATGAAAAACTGTTTTTT	CASSLGAANEKLFF
few	TRBV19	-	TRBJ2-2	TGTGCCAGTAGGCCGGGAAGCGGGACCGGGGAGCTGTTTTTT	CASRPGSGTGELFF
-	TRBV27	-	TRBJ2-3	TGTGCCAGCAGTTTAATGACCACAGATACGCAGTATTTT	CASSLMTTDTQYF
-	TRBV5-4	-	TRBJ1-5	TGTGCCAGCAGCCTGGGAGGGGATAGCAATCAGCCCCAGCATTTT	CASSLGGDSNQPQHF
-	TRBV19	-	TRBJ1-5	TGTGCCAGTGGGGAACAGGCCGCGAGAGAAGCCCAGCATTTT	CASGEQAAREAQHF
-	TRBV19	-	TRBJ2-3	TGTGCCAGTAGTATACAGGGCACAGATACGCAGTATTTT	CASSIQGTDTQYF
-	TRBV7-9	TRBD1	TRBJ2-5	TGTGCCAGCAGCTTAGGAGGGGGCCGGCAAGAGACCCAGTACTTC	CASSLGGGRQETQYF
-	TRBV9	TRBD2	TRBJ2-2	TGTGCCAGCAGCGAGGGACTAGCGGGAGTACGGACCGGGGAGCTGTTTTTT	CASSEGLAGVRTGELFF
-	TRBV6-5	-	TRBJ2-1	TGTGCCAGCAGTCTTAGCGGTTACTCCTACAATGAGCAGTTCTTC	CASSLSGYSYNEQFF
-	TRBV11-3	-	TRBJ2-2	TGTGCCAGCAGCTTTGGGGCTCTCGGGGAGCTGTTTTTT	CASSFGALGELFF
-	TRBV5-4	TRBD1	TRBJ2-7	TGTGCCAGCAGCCCGGAACGACAGGGGGCCCACGAGCAGTACTTC	CASSPERQGAHEQYF
-	TRBV11-2	-	TRBJ1-1	TGTGCCAGCAGCTTAGGTAGCGTATTCCACATGAACACTGAAGCTTTCTTT	CASSLGSVFHMNTEAFF
once	TRBV19	TRBD1	TRBJ1-5	TGTGCCAGTAGTATAGTGACAGGGCAGCAGCCCCAGCATTTT	CASSIVTGQQPQHF
-	TRBV4-2	TRBD2	TRBJ2-7	TGTGCCAGCAGCCAAGAGCTAGCGGGAGGGGGCGAGCAGTACTTC	CASSQELAGGGEQYF
-	TRBV4-3	-	TRBJ1-2	TGCGCCAGCAGCCAAGTTCTGGGGGGGCTCTATGGCTACACCTTC	CASSQVLGGLYGYTF
-	TRBV5-5	-	TRBJ1-3	TGTGCCAGCAGCTTCTCGGACAACTCTGGAAACACCATATATTTT	CASSFSDNSGNTIYF
-	TRBV10-3	-	TRBJ1-5	TGTGCCATCAGTGAGTCACGTCAGGCAAATCAGCCCCAGCATTTT	CAISESRQANQPQHF
-	TRBV2	-	TRBJ1-5	TGTGCCAGCAGGTTCGGGATCAATCAGCCCCAGCATTTT	CASRFGINQPQHF
-	TRBV13	-	TRBJ2-5	TGTGCCAGCAGCTTGGGGGGTAGGGAGACCCAGTACTTC	CASSLGGRETQYF
-	TRBV6-5	-	TRBJ1-2	TGTGCCAGCAAAACACAGGGTGGCTACACCTTC	CASKTQGGYTF
-	TRBV5-1	TRBD2	TRBJ2-7	TGCGCCAGCAGCTTGGTTGGGACTAGGGAAACCTACGAGCAGTACTTC	CASSLVGTRETYEQYF
-	TRBV30	-	TRBJ1-2	TGTGCCTGGAGTTCAGTGCCCTTTAACTATGGCTACACCTTC	CAWSSVPFNYGYTF
-	TRBV2	-	TRBJ1-5	TGTGCCAGCAGTATCCCTGGGGACAATCAGCCCCAGCATTTT	CASSIPGDNQPQHF
-	TRBV5-1	-	TRBJ1-2	TGCGCCAGCAGCTTGATCTCCAGGGCAGGGAGCGAGGGCTACACCTTC	CASSLISRAGSEGYTF
-	TRBV30	-	TRBJ2-7	TGTGCCTGGAAGGGCCTCGGCAACGAGCAGTACTTC	CAWKGLGNEQYF
once	TRBV28	-	TRBJ1-1	TGTGCCAGCAGTTTAGTGGGGGTAGGTCGGCCCTCAGGCACTGAAGCTTTCTTT	CASSLVGVGRPSGTEAFF
-	TRBV27	TRBD1	TRBJ2-7	TGTGCCACCAGAACCGGGACAGGAGGGTTCTACGAGCAGTACTTC	CATRTGTGGFYEQYF
-	TRBV2	TRBD2	TRBJ2-5	TGTGCCAGCGAACTAGCGGGAACTTATCAAGAGACCCAGTACTTC	CASELAGTYQETQYF
-	TRBV4-1	-	TRBJ2-5	TGCGCCAGCAGCCAAGATCGGTATAGAGGGGGCCAAGAGACCCAGTACTTC	CASSQDRYRGGQETQYF
-	TRBV9	-	TRBJ2-2	TGTGCCAGCAGCGTCCGCGGGGGCCCGGAGCTGTTTTTT	CASSVRGGPELFF
once	TRBV5-4	-	TRBJ1-2	TGTGCCAGCAGCTTGGAGACAGCGAGCTACACCTTC	CASSLETASYTF
few	TRBV6-1	-	TRBJ1-5	TGTGCCAGCAGTACACGGATCAATCAGCCCCAGCATTTT	CASSTRINQPQHF
-	TRBV19	-	TRBJ1-1	TGTGCCAGTAGTATGGAACAGTTGAACACTGAAGCTTTCTTT	CASSMEQLNTEAFF
-	TRBV5-8	-	TRBJ2-7	TGTGCCAGCAGCTTGTCCGACTCGCGCACCTACGAGCAGTACTTC	CASSLSDSRTYEQYF
-	TRBV27	-	TRBJ2-7	TGTGCCAGCAGTTTCGCCACTAGCTACTACGAGCAGTACTTC	CASSFATSYYEQYF
-	TRBV25-1	-	TRBJ2-2	TGTGCCAGCAGTGGGCATGGGAACACCGGGGAGCTGTTTTTT	CASSGHGNTGELFF
-	TRBV27	-	TRBJ1-5	TGTGCCAGCAGTCGGTCGACAAATCAGCCCCAGCATTTT	CASSRSTNQPQHF